One sample yielded the 6 T cell receptor beta chains listed below, sequenced in a study of CXCR3-negative and CXCR3-positive naive CD8 T cells. Study-wide results and caveats: Comparison of naive cells showed more hydrophobic TRB CDR3s in CXCR3-positive than in CXCR3-negative naive cells.

Their specific antigens are unknown. 5' RACE that incorporated UMI labels was used to prepare the TRB cDNA libraries. TCRdb re-called the 5' RACE reads and catalogs CDR3 proteins one per entry, DNA excluded. Seen in this sample are approximately 90,000 distinct CDR3 sequences; the ten most common clones hold over 0.4%. Sequenced material: naive CXCR3+ CD8+ T cells from blood. Sample subset: CD45RO-CCR7+CD27+CD95- naive CD8+ T cells expressing CXCR3 (TNR3+). Receptors originate from a human donor in good health. Some clones in this sample may be carry-over from other donors' samples.

The J gene is TRBJ2-1, the V gene TRBV4-1; the TCRdb call, TRBD1, lacks DNA for checking. The CDR3 consists of 13 residues. The germline V gene encodes CDR1 MGHRA and CDR2 YSYEKL. CDR3 loop: CASSQGGYNEQFF.

V is TRBV15 and J is TRBJ2-5; TCRdb reports TRBD1, a call that lacks DNA to check it against. The CDR3 runs 14 residues. Germline CDR1 LNHNV, CDR2 YYDKDF (reference sequence). CDR3 in amino acids: CATSRRGSQETQYF.

V is TRBV20-1 and J is TRBJ1-6. CDR3 length equals 17 residues. Germline CDR1 DFQATT, CDR2 SNEGSKA (reference sequence). The CDR3 protein is CSARVSLRAYGDSPLHF.

The chain combines TRBV4-2 with TRBJ2-2. Germline CDR1 LGHNA, CDR2 YNFKEQ. CDR3 size: 14 residues. The chain's CDR3 is CASSHGLSAGELFF.

The J gene is TRBJ2-5, the V gene TRBV5-1; TCRdb names TRBD2, which stays unverified in the absence of DNA. The CDR3 extends over 14 amino acids. In germline, CDR1 is SGHRS, CDR2 YFSETQ. The CDR3 spells CASSYGDGGETQYF.

This chain uses TRBV14 with TRBJ2-7; TCRdb names TRBD1, which stays unverified in the absence of DNA. Germline lookup yields CDR1 SGHDN and CDR2 FVKESK. This CDR3 is built from 16 residues. The CDR3 sequence: CASSQVSGPPSYEQYF.